The clone carrying this T cell receptor (beta chain) was observed a few times. The target antigen is unknown. The sample comes from a study of T-cell reconstitution after alpha-beta-depleted transplantation in children. General study findings and limits: Where alpha-beta T cells came from about two months after transplant was reportedly several hundred expanded graft clones. Once a year had passed after transplant, T-cell counts and diversity came mostly from newly produced T cells.

TCRbeta library construction was performed incorporating unique molecular identifiers. TCRdb ran MiXCR on the PCR reads and lists one entry per CDR3 protein. The data contain around 490,000 distinct CDR3 sequences, roughly 10% of them singletons. The CDR3 is made up of 15 amino acids. Germline CDR1 and CDR2: DFQATT and SNEGSKA (reference sequence). The ends were cut back, 0 bases at V and 1 base at J, with 12 bases in the middle. The chain joins TRBV20-1 to TRBJ1-1; possible D gene TRBD1, 6 bases. This sample comprised PBMCs, mostly from graft donor cells, obtained 180 days after TCRalphabeta/CD19-depleted stem cell transplant. This TCR was sampled from a female patient aged 2-9 years who had a stem cell transplant for aplastic anemia, so the T cells may come from the graft donor. CDR3 DNA: TGCAGTGCTAGAGAGCCACAGGGAAAGAACACTGAAGCTTTCTTT. Protein product: CSAREPQGKNTEAFF.